These 2 T cell receptor beta chains were sequenced from one sample in a study of PD-1 blockade in classical Hodgkin lymphoma. Sequencing was performed with immunoSEQ multiplex PCR; in TCRdb, only in-frame clones are kept and a portion is missing. Of 35,000 to 50,000 clones in the sample, over 60% were seen once. Every one of the patients relapsed after autologous stem cell transplantation (brentuximab vedotin exposure was variable). The specimen comprised peripheral blood mononuclear cells (PBMCs), sampled at baseline. The receptors were gathered from a human donor with classical Hodgkin lymphoma.

The chain couples TRBV29-1 to TRBJ2-1; D may be TRBD2 (5 bases). The CDR3 has 13 amino acids. From germline, CDR1 is SQVTM and CDR2 ANQGSEA. V was cut by 3 bases and J by 2 bases, with 8 bases left in between. The CDR3 sequence is CSVDRETYNEQFF. CDR3 DNA sequence: TGCAGCGTTGACCGGGAAACCTACAATGAGCAGTTCTTC.

CDR3 residues: CASNTGTGGFSGELFF. In nucleotides, the CDR3 is TGTGCCAGCAATACCGGGACAGGGGGCTTTTCCGGGGAGCTGTTTTTT. The chain joins TRBV28 to TRBJ2-2; TRBD1 matches 12 bases. The ends lost 7 bases at V and 6 bases at J; junction bases unmatched: 9. The CDR3 sequence is 16 residues long. The germline CDR1 and CDR2 sequences are MDHEN and SYDVKM.